Presented here are 29 T cell receptor beta chains from one specimen sequenced in a study of cytomegalovirus exposure and HLA in healthy donors (dated by TCRdb to the late 2010s). The library was generated by the immunoSEQ multiplex PCR assay. For the multiplex PCR, a mixture combining 60 forward primers for TCR Vbeta segments and 13 reverse primers for TCR Jbeta segments was used. TCRdb retrieved this table from immuneACCESS and kept in-frame rearrangements only. Not all clones are present; in checked studies, unresolved V genes account for under half, and no reason is known for the remainder. Present in this sample are approximately 150,000 clones, less than 90% of which were seen just once. Under 1.1% of the sample is held by the ten biggest clonotypes. The material sequenced was PBMCs. These receptors all come from a man between 25 and 39 years old in good health and CMV-seronegative.

The chain has TRBV23-1 and TRBJ2-7, with 7 bases aligning to TRBD1. TRBV23-1 is marked as an open reading frame, function uncertain. The CDR3 consists of 19 residues. V dropped 1 base and J dropped 3; count of bases not matched to a gene: 18. The CDR3 region has the DNA TGCGCCAGCAGTCAATTAAAGGGGGCCAGGAGAGGTCGACGCTACGAGCAGTACTTC. Protein product: CASSQLKGARRGRRYEQYF.

This clone was detected a few times. V usage is TRBV5-4 and J usage is TRBJ1-2; TRBD1 matches at 9 bases. Germline CDR1 SGHNT, CDR2 YYREEE (reference sequence). The CDR3 loop spans 17 amino acids. The junction had 12 bases not matched to a gene; V was cut back by 0 bases and J by 6 bases. The CDR3 region is CASSLGPDRGGGDGYTF. The CDR3 coding sequence is TGTGCCAGCAGCTTGGGACCGGACAGGGGAGGTGGGGATGGCTACACCTTC.

This chain connects TRBV15 to TRBJ2-7; perhaps TRBD2 as D (6 bases). V dropped 0 bases and J dropped 1 base, with 10 bases sitting between them. CDR3 length equals 15 residues. The V gene's germline CDR1 is LNHNV and CDR2 YYDKDF (reference sequence). CDR3 bases: TGTGCCACCAGCAGAGATGGGCGGGGTTCCTACGAGCAGTACTTC. It is translated as CATSRDGRGSYEQYF. The full variable domain, completed using reference TRBV15 and TRBJ2-7, is DAMVIQNPRYQVTQFGKPVTLSCSQTLNHNVMYWYQQKSSQAPKLLFHYYDKDFNNEADTPDNFQSRRPNTSFCFLDIRSPGLGDTAMYLCATSRDGRGSYEQYFGPGTRLTVT.

V and J are TRBV2 and TRBJ1-4; 9 nucleotides align to TRBD1. This CDR3 has 15 residues. Trimming removed 5 bases from V and 4 bases from J; junction bases left unmatched: 5. Germline assignment: CDR1 SNHLY and CDR2 FYNNEI. The CDR3 region is CASSKRQGGNEKLFF. CDR3 bases: TGTGCCAGCAGTAAAAGACAGGGGGGTAATGAAAAACTGTTTTTT.

CDR3 region: CASSLVMETQYF. The DNA for the CDR3 is TGCGCCAGCAGCTTGGTTATGGAGACCCAGTACTTC. The chain couples TRBV5-1 to TRBJ2-5; no reliable D call. Per the germline V gene, CDR1 is SGHRS and CDR2 is YFSETQ. The CDR3 has 12 amino acids. V lost 0 bases and J lost 5, with 5 bases in between.

This clone was detected once. The CDR3 sequence is CASSLAHQNVNTEAFF. CDR3 DNA: TGTGCCAGCAGCTTAGCGCACCAGAACGTGAACACTGAAGCTTTCTTT. The chain employs TRBV7-8 and TRBJ1-1; D is unresolved. Germline V CDR1 and CDR2: SGHVS, FQNEAQ. Trimming took off 0 bases at V and 0 bases at J, with 11 bases between the two ends. The CDR3 sequence is 16 residues long.

This clone came up once. The genes are TRBV7-6 and TRBJ2-3; 11 bases map to TRBD2. V lost 0 bases, J lost 6 bases, and 8 bases stayed unmatched. Germline CDR1 is SGHVS and CDR2 is FNYEAQ. This CDR3 contains 17 residues. The CDR3 protein is CASSLADSGRAVDTQYF. In DNA form, the CDR3 reads TGTGCCAGCAGCTTAGCTGATAGCGGGAGGGCCGTGGATACGCAGTATTTT.

The chain employs TRBV19 and TRBJ1-5; D remains unclear. Germline CDR1 and CDR2: LNHDA and SQIVND (reference sequence). This CDR3 is 16 amino acids long. V dropped 2 bases and J dropped 2 bases, with 13 bases sitting between them. The CDR3: CASSINGRFGNQPQHF. The CDR3 DNA is TGTGCCAGTAGTATAAACGGCAGGTTTGGCAATCAGCCCCAGCATTTT.

V usage is TRBV2 and J usage is TRBJ1-1; D unresolved. Trimming removed 6 bases at V and 2 bases at J, with 10 bases between. Germline-derived CDR1 and CDR2 are SNHLY and FYNNEI. The CDR3 loop spans 13 amino acids. CDR3 sequence (DNA): TGTGCCAGCAGACCGAACAAAAACACTGAAGCTTTCTTT. Encoded protein: CASRPNKNTEAFF.

The chain links TRBV6-4 to TRBJ2-1, with D possibly matching TRBD2 (6 bases). V lost 2 bases and J lost 0, with 11 bases in between. The CDR3 extends over 16 amino acids. Germline CDR1 is MRHNA and CDR2 is SNTAGT. The CDR3 nucleotides read TGTGCCAGCAGTGACAGTTACGGGAGCTCCTACAATGAGCAGTTCTTC. Residues: CASSDSYGSSYNEQFF.

The rearrangement links TRBV18 to TRBJ1-2; the D gene is possibly TRBD1 (5 bases). With 1 base removed from V and 8 bases from J, the gap between germline ends came to 17 bases. The CDR3 covers 15 residues. From germline, CDR1 is KGHSH and CDR2 LQKENI. The CDR3 sequence is CASSPLAGDGFGYTF. DNA of the CDR3: TGTGCCAGCTCACCACTAGCGGGGGATGGATTCGGCTACACCTTC.

This chain joins TRBV27 and TRBJ2-1; TRBD2 is a possible D gene (5 bases). The ends were cut back, 4 bases at V and 3 bases at J, with 13 bases in the middle. The germline V gene encodes CDR1 MNHEY and CDR2 SMNVEV (reference sequence). The CDR3 is 15 amino acids. Here the CDR3 reads CASSSGEGGYNEQFF. The CDR3, as DNA: TGTGCCAGCAGTTCCGGGGAAGGCGGCTACAATGAGCAGTTCTTC.

The chain has TRBV15 and TRBJ1-2; TRBD1 agrees at 10 bases. CDR1 is LNHNV, CDR2 YYDKDF, per germline (reference sequence). Trimming at V came to 0 bases and at J to 6 bases, leaving 1 base not matched to a gene. The CDR3 extends over 14 amino acids. The CDR3 nucleotides read TGTGCCACCAGCAGAGATGGGACAGGGGATGGCTACACCTTC. Protein product: CATSRDGTGDGYTF.

V usage is TRBV7-2 and J usage is TRBJ1-2; D is possibly TRBD1 (6 bases). The CDR3 loop spans 14 amino acids. V shed 5 bases and J shed 5 bases, with 15 bases lying between them. Germline V gene lookup returns CDR1 SGHTA and CDR2 FQGNSA. CDR3 nucleotide sequence: TGTGCCAGCAGCACCTGGGGGGGGGCGTATGGCTACACCTTC. Its protein is CASSTWGGAYGYTF. The full variable domain, its missing parts supplied by reference TRBV7-2 and TRBJ1-2, is GAGVSQSPSNKVTEKGKDVELRCDPISGHTALYWYRQSLGQGLEFLIYFQGNSAPDKSGLPSDRFSAERTGGSVSTLTIQRTQQEDSAVYLCASSTWGGAYGYTFGSGTRLTVV.

The chain carries TRBV19 and TRBJ2-3; D is perhaps TRBD2 (5 bases). This CDR3 has 15 residues. Trimming removed 3 bases from V and 1 base from J, with 11 bases in between. Germline loops: CDR1 LNHDA, CDR2 SQIVND (reference sequence). CDR3 amino acids: CASSIRADGTDTQYF. In DNA, the CDR3 is TGTGCCAGTAGTATTAGAGCGGACGGCACAGATACGCAGTATTTT.

The genes are TRBV9 and TRBJ1-6; possible D gene TRBD1, 5 bases. V was trimmed by 1 base and J by 6 bases, leaving 14 bases between them. The CDR3 totals 16 residues. Germline V gene data show CDR1 as SGDLS and CDR2 as YYNGEE. Written as DNA, the CDR3 is TGTGCCAGCAGCGTAAAGGATTGGGGGGGTAATTCACCCCTCCACTTT. This sequence encodes CASSVKDWGGNSPLHF.

The genes are TRBV27 and TRBJ2-7, with TRBD2 as a possible D gene (5 bases). The germline V and J ends were trimmed by 6 bases and 3 bases, with 21 bases remaining between them. Germline CDR1 is MNHEY and CDR2 is SMNVEV (reference sequence). The CDR3 extends over 16 amino acids. CDR3 sequence (DNA): TGTGCCAGCAGCTTGCTTGGCGGGTCGGGGATCTACGAGCAGTACTTC. Protein: CASSLLGGSGIYEQYF.

The chain employs TRBV27 and TRBJ1-1; 9 bases align to TRBD1. The J segment lost 4 bases and the V segment lost 3 bases, leaving 3 bases of the junction unmatched. This CDR3 is built from 14 residues. Per the germline V gene, CDR1 is MNHEY and CDR2 is SMNVEV (reference sequence). The CDR3 DNA reads as TGTGCCAGCAGTTTGACAGGGGGAGGCACTGAAGCTTTCTTT. The encoded protein is CASSLTGGGTEAFF.

This chain connects TRBV19 to TRBJ1-4, with TRBD1 matching over 9 bases. The junction had 4 bases not matched to a gene; V was cut back by 3 bases and J by 5 bases. Per germline, CDR1 LNHDA and CDR2 SQIVND (reference sequence). This CDR3 spans 15 amino acids. The CDR3 DNA is TGTGCCAGTAGTATTTACGGGACAGGGAATGAAAAACTGTTTTTT. Translated: CASSIYGTGNEKLFF.

The V call is TRBV27, the J call TRBJ2-7; TRBD2 matches 9 bases. There are 16 residues in the CDR3. With V trimmed by 3 bases and J by 0 bases, 6 bases remained unmatched. Germline loops: CDR1 MNHEY, CDR2 SMNVEV (reference sequence). CDR3: CASSFSSGESSYEQYF. DNA for the CDR3: TGTGCCAGCAGTTTCTCTAGCGGGGAAAGCTCCTACGAGCAGTACTTC.

The chain carries TRBV19 and TRBJ1-6; 7 nucleotides match TRBD1. CDR3 length: 17 residues. Germline V lookup: CDR1 LNHDA, CDR2 SQIVND (reference sequence). J lost 9 bases, V lost 0 bases, and 11 bases had no gene match. CDR3 DNA sequence: TGTGCCAGTAGTATAGACCTCGAGACAGGGAGCGGTTCACCCCTCCACTTT. As protein: CASSIDLETGSGSPLHF.

The chain carries TRBV14 and TRBJ2-3, with 7 bases identical to TRBD1. Per the germline V gene, CDR1 is SGHDN and CDR2 is FVKESK. V lost 0 bases, J lost 5 bases, and 5 bases stayed unmatched. The CDR3 consists of 15 residues. CDR3 DNA: TGTGCCAGCAGCCAAGAAAGGGGGCCCGTAGATACGCAGTATTTT. Its protein product is CASSQERGPVDTQYF. The full variable domain, with the rest looked up from reference TRBV14 and TRBJ2-3, is EAGVTQFPSHSVIEKGQTVTLRCDPISGHDNLYWYRRVMGKEIKFLLHFVKESKQDESGMPNNRFLAERTGGTYSTLKVQPAELEDSGVYFCASSQERGPVDTQYFGPGTRLTVL.

V is TRBV20-1 and J is TRBJ1-6; a possible D gene is TRBD1 (5 bases). The V gene lost 6 bases and the J gene lost 10 bases, with 10 bases spanning the gap. Germline V lookup: CDR1 DFQATT, CDR2 SNEGSKA (reference sequence). CDR3 length: 11 amino acids. The CDR3 region is CSAGRESPLHF. The DNA of the CDR3 is TGCAGTGCGGGGCGGGAATCACCCCTCCACTTT.

The chain links TRBV27 to TRBJ2-5; 9 nucleotides agree with TRBD2. The J segment lost 3 bases and the V segment lost 6 bases, leaving 5 bases of the junction unmatched. CDR1 and CDR2 (germline): MNHEY, SMNVEV (reference sequence). There are 14 residues in the CDR3. In DNA, the CDR3 is TGTGCCAGCAGCGTAATAGCGGGGGAAGAGACCCAGTACTTC. This gives the protein CASSVIAGEETQYF.

This chain connects TRBV14 to TRBJ2-7, with unresolved D. V lost 4 bases and J 12 bases, leaving 19 bases between the germline ends. CDR3 length: 13 residues. The germline gives CDR1 SGHDN, CDR2 FVKESK. The CDR3 region is CASSLTTDQRLYF. The CDR3 bases are TGTGCCAGCAGCCTTACAACTGATCAGAGGCTGTACTTC.

The chain has TRBV7-3 and TRBJ1-2; 9 bases line up with TRBD1. With V trimmed by 5 bases and J by 0 bases, 10 bases remained unmatched. Germline assignment: CDR1 SGHTA and CDR2 FQGTGA. This CDR3 has 17 residues. CDR3 protein: CASSEKDRGVANYGYTF. DNA for the CDR3: TGTGCCAGCAGCGAAAAGGACAGGGGAGTTGCTAACTATGGCTACACCTTC.

The chain is built from TRBV28 and TRBJ1-6; D is ambiguous. The CDR3 extends over 18 amino acids. V was shortened by 3 bases and J by 0 bases, with 15 bases between the two germline ends. Per germline, CDR1 MDHEN and CDR2 SYDVKM. CDR3 DNA sequence: TGTGCCAGCAGTTTCCCCCTGCCGGGGAGCTCCTATAATTCACCCCTCCACTTT. Amino acids: CASSFPLPGSSYNSPLHF. Full variable domain (remainder filled in from reference TRBV28 and TRBJ1-6): DVKVTQSSRYLVKRTGEKVFLECVQDMDHENMFWYRQDPGLGLRLIYFSYDVKMKEKGDIPEGYSVSREKKERFSLILESASTNQTSMYLCASSFPLPGSSYNSPLHFGNGTRLTVT.

This clone showed up just once. The rearrangement uses TRBV28 and TRBJ2-4; 7 bases are shared with TRBD1. The trim removed 6 bases at V and 2 bases at J, leaving 4 bases unmatched. The CDR3 runs to 14 residues. The V gene's germline CDR1 is MDHEN and CDR2 SYDVKM. The CDR3 region has the DNA TGTGCCAGCAGACCACAGGGGACCAAAAACATTCAGTACTTC. Encoded protein: CASRPQGTKNIQYF. The full variable domain, its missing parts supplied by reference TRBV28 and TRBJ2-4, is DVKVTQSSRYLVKRTGEKVFLECVQDMDHENMFWYRQDPGLGLRLIYFSYDVKMKEKGDIPEGYSVSREKKERFSLILESASTNQTSMYLCASRPQGTKNIQYFGAGTRLSVL.

The V and J genes are TRBV5-1 and TRBJ2-7, with D possibly TRBD2 on 6 matching bases. This CDR3 has 12 residues. In germline, CDR1 is SGHRS, CDR2 YFSETQ. The V and J ends lost 5 bases and 5 bases respectively, with 11 bases between them. CDR3 region: CASRSGGDEQYF. CDR3 sequence (DNA): TGCGCCAGCAGATCAGGAGGGGACGAGCAGTACTTC.